Given below is one T cell receptor (beta chain) in context. Its antigen is not yet known. Base quality data are lacking; no much larger clone is found one base away. TCRbeta CDR3 regions were amplified from genomic DNA by means of the immunoSEQ Assay, a bias-controlled multiplex PCR. Per the source publication's procedure: The number of nucleated cells in each sample was estimated by amplification of reference gene primers within the assay. Sequence reads were collapsed and filtered to measure the absolute abundance of every unique TCRbeta CDR3 rearrangement. For each sample, productive Simpson clonality was calculated as the square root of Simpson's diversity index over productive rearrangements. The immuneACCESS repertoire file appears here via TCRdb, limited to in-frame rearrangements. These files lack a portion of the clones; in checked studies, under half of the deficit traces to unresolved V genes, and the cause of the others is not known. V, J and clone size are taken as reported in that table, and D and trimming were inferred from the DNA itself. The sample table lists about 99,000 clones, approximately 84% of them with a count of one. The top ten clones comprise about 12% of the sample.

These data are taken from a study of blood T cell repertoires in COVID-19 (dated by TCRdb to the early 2020s). Study-level background: Collaborator samples came from the United States, Italy and Spain and covered acute and convalescent phases of COVID-19. Where available, HLA class I and class II types were taken from metadata supplied by the sample provider and were not determined by assay-based typing. Nearly every sample came with metadata listing a de-identified subject ID, COVID-19 status, age in years and sex. Samples came from the ongoing ImmuneRACE study (first 160 participants) plus 1,254 subjects from 6 global collaborators. A freely available public database, intended as a resource for researchers studying the immune response to SARS-CoV-2, is where the repertoires were released. The prospective study material was composed of cDNA or gDNA derived from T cells, B-cell-depleted T cells, or PBMCs. Subjects who had been exposed to COVID-19, were actively infected with it, or had recovered from it provided the deeply sampled blood TCRbeta repertoires that made up the dataset.

Collaborating institutions collected whole blood in K2EDTA tubes following their own protocols. Collaborator samples were shipped for TCRbeta analysis as frozen whole blood, isolated PBMCs, or DNA extracted from either sample type. General study outcomes and caveats: The quantity of clinical and demographic metadata differed by source and by participant and was supplied without curation.

The sequence derives from a human donor in a cohort sampled during active COVID-19. What was sequenced was peripheral blood.

The nucleotides are TGTGCCGGGGGAGGGATGGGCAATCAGCCCCAGCATTTT. This codes for CAGGGMGNQPQHF. This sequence uses TRBV28 and TRBJ1-5; TRBD1 is a possible D gene, resting on 5 matching bases. From cysteine to phenylalanine, the CDR3 is 13 amino acids long. Solely the CDR3 DNA is kept, with 39 bases framed from the first base. V was cut back by 11 bases and J by 2 bases, leaving a gap of 13 bases between them. CDR1 and CDR2, looked up from the germline V gene, are MDHEN and SYDVKM.